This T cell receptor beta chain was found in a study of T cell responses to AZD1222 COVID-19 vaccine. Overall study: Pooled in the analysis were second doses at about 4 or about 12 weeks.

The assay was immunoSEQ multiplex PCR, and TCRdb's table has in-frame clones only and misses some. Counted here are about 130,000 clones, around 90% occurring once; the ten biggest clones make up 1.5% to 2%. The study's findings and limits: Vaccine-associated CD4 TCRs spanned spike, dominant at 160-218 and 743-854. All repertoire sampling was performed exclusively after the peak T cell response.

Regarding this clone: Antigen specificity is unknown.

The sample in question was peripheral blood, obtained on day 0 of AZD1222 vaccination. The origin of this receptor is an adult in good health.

The CDR3 coding sequence is TGTGCCAGCAGCCAAGCCCAGGCGGGGTCACTCGGACCCTACGAGCAGTACTTC. It encodes CASSQAQAGSLGPYEQYF. The rearrangement joins TRBV4-2 to TRBJ2-7; D may be TRBD2 (6 bases). Trimming removed 1 base from V and 2 bases from J, with 21 bases in between. CDR1 is LGHNA and CDR2 is YNFKEQ in the germline V gene. This CDR3 has 18 residues.